This T cell receptor beta chain was found in a study of blood T cell repertoires in COVID-19. CDR1 is SGHAT and CDR2 is FQNNGV in the germline V gene. The J segment lost 5 bases and the V segment lost 1 base, leaving 1 base of the junction unmatched. The CDR3 is 14 amino acids. In the original workflow: Scientists estimated how many nucleated cells there were by amplifying reference gene primers. Repertoires were generated with immunoSEQ multiplex PCR, while TCRdb's copy carries only in-frame clones and drops some. That table is the source of V, J and clone size, and D and trimming were worked out from the DNA. The sample gives 240,000 or so clones, about four fifths of which show up once; 1.5% to 2% is in the top ten.

This sequence joins TRBV11-2 and TRBJ2-1; 8 bases fit TRBD2. The sequencing input was peripheral blood. The sequence came from a man aged 25-45 years who had recovered from COVID-19. The CDR3 spells CASSLAGGHNEQFF. CDR3 coding DNA: TGTGCCAGCAGCTTAGCGGGGGGGCACAATGAGCAGTTCTTC.